One and the same sample provided the 29 T cell receptor beta chains below, sequenced in a study of T cell repertoires in cytomegalovirus infection. Via MiXCR, TCRdb re-called the reads, giving one row per CDR3 protein. The sample records approximately 750,000 distinct CDR3 sequences, less than 40% being singletons. Sample: PBMCs. Receptors were obtained from a human donor in good health (CMV status not recorded). Some clones in this sample may be carry-over from other donors' samples.

This clonotype was seen more than once but under ten times. This sequence joins TRBV20-1 and TRBJ2-4, with D perhaps TRBD1 (5 bases). Trimming shortened V by 4 bases and J by 0 bases, and 7 bases separated the two germline ends. The CDR3 runs to 13 residues. The V gene's germline CDR1 is DFQATT and CDR2 SNEGSKA (reference sequence). This CDR3 reads CSAKGVAKNIQYF. CDR3 coding DNA: TGCAGTGCTAAAGGGGTAGCCAAAAACATTCAGTACTTC.

V usage is TRBV5-1 and J usage is TRBJ2-1; perhaps TRBD2 as D (7 bases). The germline V and J ends were trimmed by 5 bases and 4 bases, with 16 bases remaining between them. The CDR3 sequence is 15 residues long. Looked up from germline, CDR1 is SGHRS and CDR2 is YFSETQ. CDR3 residues: CASSGPGGAYNEQFF. CDR3 bases: TGCGCCAGCAGTGGTCCGGGGGGCGCTTACAATGAGCAGTTCTTC. Looking up the rest from reference TRBV5-1 and TRBJ2-1 gives the full variable domain: KAGVTQTPRYLIKTRGQQVTLSCSPISGHRSVSWYQQTPGQGLQFLFEYFSETQRNKGNFPGRFSGRQFSNSRSEMNVSTLELGDSALYLCASSGPGGAYNEQFFGPGTRLTVL.

This clonotype occurred a few times. The CDR3 nucleotides read TGTGCCAGCTCGGACATCGTGAAAAACATTCAGTACTTC. This translates into CASSDIVKNIQYF. The gene calls are TRBV25-1 and TRBJ2-4; D is possibly TRBD1 (5 bases). Germline V gene data show CDR1 as MGHDK and CDR2 as SYGVNS. Between the trimmed V and J ends, which lost 8 bases and 4 bases, there was a span of 12 bases. The CDR3 has 13 amino acids.

This clonotype was counted between two and nine times. J is TRBJ2-1 and V is TRBV6-5, with D possibly being TRBD1 (5 bases). V lost 4 bases and J lost 5, with 9 bases in between. CDR1 MNHEY and CDR2 SVGAGI come from the germline V gene. The CDR3 consists of 13 residues. The chain's CDR3 is CASSLETDNEQFF. As DNA, the CDR3 is TGTGCCAGCAGTTTAGAGACAGACAATGAGCAGTTCTTC.

V is TRBV6-2 or TRBV6-3 and J is TRBJ1-2; 9 bases are a match to TRBD1. The CDR3 contains 15 residues. In germline, CDR1 is MNHEY, CDR2 SVGEGT. With V trimmed by 6 bases and J by 7 bases, 12 bases remained unmatched. In DNA form, the CDR3 reads TGTGCCAGCAGCTACGGGGGACAGGGCTTAGCTGGCTACACCTTC. Amino acid sequence: CASSYGGQGLAGYTF.

This clonotype was picked up many times. The chain uses TRBV7-2 and TRBJ2-4, with D perhaps TRBD1 (6 bases). This CDR3 comprises 16 residues. The V gene's germline CDR1 is SGHTA and CDR2 FQGNSA. Trimming took off 4 bases at V and 0 bases at J, with 13 bases between the two ends. Written as DNA, the CDR3 is TGTGCCAGCAGCTCCAGGGGCCCCATAGCCAAAAACATTCAGTACTTC. Encoded protein: CASSSRGPIAKNIQYF. The entire variable domain, with the rest obtained from reference TRBV7-2 and TRBJ2-4, is as follows: GAGVSQSPSNKVTEKGKDVELRCDPISGHTALYWYRQSLGQGLEFLIYFQGNSAPDKSGLPSDRFSAERTGGSVSTLTIQRTQQEDSAVYLCASSSRGPIAKNIQYFGAGTRLSVL.

The chain couples TRBV5-6 to TRBJ2-1; no clear D. Germline V gene data show CDR1 as SGHDT and CDR2 as YYEEEE. The CDR3 consists of 17 residues. V was shortened by 4 bases and J by 1 base, with 18 bases between the two germline ends. DNA for the CDR3: TGTGCCAGCAGCCCCACTACCACAGCTCAGTCCTACAATGAGCAGTTCTTC. This codes for CASSPTTTAQSYNEQFF.

This clonotype has ten or more counts. The chain joins TRBV7-2 to TRBJ2-1; 10 bases agree with TRBD2. V was pared by 2 bases and J by 8 bases, with 12 bases of the junction left unmatched. Per germline, CDR1 SGHTA and CDR2 FQGNSA. CDR3 length: 17 amino acids. CDR3 DNA sequence: TGTGCCAGCAGCTTAACCAGCGGGAGGGCCTGGTGGGATGAGCAGTTCTTC. Protein sequence: CASSLTSGRAWWDEQFF.

This chain joins TRBV28 and TRBJ2-7; 10 bases fit TRBD2. V lost 5 bases to trimming and J lost 0 bases; unmatched junction nucleotides: 7. Germline CDR1 MDHEN, CDR2 SYDVKM. This CDR3 has 16 residues. The CDR3 loop is CASSRTSGKSSYEQYF. The DNA for the CDR3 is TGTGCCAGCAGTCGGACTAGCGGCAAGAGCTCCTACGAGCAGTACTTC.

As concerns this clonotype: Here the CDR3 omits its conserved ending phenylalanine or tryptophan, so a read error is the likely source. The J gene is TRBJ2-7, the V gene TRBV6-2 or TRBV6-3; 10 positions match TRBD1. Trimming took 0 bases from V and 5 from J; bases not matched to a gene: 4. Germline-derived CDR1 and CDR2 are MNHEY and SVGEGT. This CDR3 contains 15 residues. The CDR3 DNA is TGTGCCAGCAGTTACTCCCAGGACAGGGGGAACGAGCAGTACTTA. It specifies CASSYSQDRGNEQYL.

The chain links TRBV7-2 to TRBJ1-2, with 7 bases identical to TRBD1. The CDR3 is made up of 14 amino acids. The junction had 10 bases not matched to a gene; V was cut back by 5 bases and J by 7 bases. Looked up from germline, CDR1 is SGHTA and CDR2 is FQGNSA. CDR3: CASSREQGWTGYTF. CDR3 sequence (DNA): TGTGCCAGCAGCCGCGAACAGGGGTGGACTGGCTACACCTTC. The whole variable domain, filled in from reference TRBV7-2 and TRBJ1-2, reads GAGVSQSPSNKVTEKGKDVELRCDPISGHTALYWYRQSLGQGLEFLIYFQGNSAPDKSGLPSDRFSAERTGGSVSTLTIQRTQQEDSAVYLCASSREQGWTGYTFGSGTRLTVV.

This chain joins TRBV19 and TRBJ2-2; D is perhaps TRBD1 or TRBD2 (5 bases each). The length of the CDR3 is 14 residues. Germline V gene lookup returns CDR1 LNHDA and CDR2 SQIVND (reference sequence). V was trimmed by 7 bases and J by 4 bases, leaving 13 bases between them. The DNA for the CDR3 is TGTGCCAGTATTAGGGTAGGGACCACCGGGGAGCTGTTTTTT. It is translated as CASIRVGTTGELFF.

Many counts were recorded for this clonotype. The chain employs TRBV28 and TRBJ2-2; tentative D call: TRBD2 (7 bases). Deletions cut 6 bases from V and 4 bases from J, with 18 bases between. Germline V gives CDR1 MDHEN, CDR2 SYDVKM. The CDR3 sequence is 16 residues long. Here the CDR3 reads CASSGSGGRGTGELFF. The CDR3 DNA sequence: TGTGCCAGCAGCGGATCGGGGGGCCGAGGCACCGGGGAGCTGTTTTTT.

This clonotype was seen only a few times. This chain uses TRBV11-2 with TRBJ2-6, with D unclear. The germline CDR1 and CDR2 sequences are SGHAT and FQNNGV. The CDR3 is made up of 16 amino acids. With 5 bases removed from V and 0 bases from J, the gap between germline ends came to 11 bases. The CDR3 nucleotides are TGTGCCAGCAGCCCCCTGTCGCTCTCTGGGGCCAACGTCCTGACTTTC. It is translated as CASSPLSLSGANVLTF.

This clonotype was seen a single time. V is TRBV20-1 and J is TRBJ2-5; 9 bases match TRBD1. The CDR3 spans 13 residues. Trimming took 3 bases from V and 3 from J; bases not matched to a gene: 2. CDR1 is DFQATT, CDR2 SNEGSKA, per germline (reference sequence). The CDR3 spells CSASTGGKETQYF. The CDR3 region has the DNA TGCAGTGCTAGCACAGGGGGCAAAGAGACCCAGTACTTC.

This clonotype was picked up a small number of times. The V and J genes are TRBV6-1 and TRBJ2-5, with 10 bases fitting TRBD1. Germline CDR1 is MNHNS and CDR2 is SASEGT. The junction had 8 bases not matched to a gene; V was cut back by 5 bases and J by 5 bases. The CDR3 has 15 amino acids. The CDR3 bases are TGTGCCAGCAGTTACGGGACAGGGGAGAGGGAGACCCAGTACTTC. Encoded protein: CASSYGTGERETQYF.

The gene calls are TRBV7-6 and TRBJ2-1; perhaps TRBD2 as D (6 bases). The germline V and J ends were trimmed by 4 bases and 2 bases, with 12 bases remaining between them. The CDR3 covers 15 residues. Germline CDR1 SGHVS, CDR2 FNYEAQ. The CDR3, as DNA: TGTGCCAGCAGCTCCGTAGCGGAAACCTACAATGAGCAGTTCTTC. Residues: CASSSVAETYNEQFF.

A few counts support this clonotype. The chain couples TRBV4-2 to TRBJ2-7; D tentatively reads TRBD1 or TRBD2 (5 bases each). The CDR3 is made up of 16 amino acids. Deletions cut 1 base from V and 6 bases from J, with 19 bases between. Germline-derived CDR1 and CDR2 are LGHNA and YNFKEQ. The CDR3 region is CASSQVRRSIQGEQYF. For the CDR3, the DNA is TGTGCCAGCAGCCAAGTAAGGAGGTCGATCCAGGGCGAGCAGTACTTC.

The rearrangement links TRBV2 to TRBJ1-5; D might be TRBD1 (5 bases). Germline lookup yields CDR1 SNHLY and CDR2 FYNNEI. Trimming removed 3 bases from V and 8 bases from J, with 8 bases in between. This CDR3 has 12 amino acids. CDR3 loop: CASSEGTEPQHF. The CDR3 DNA sequence: TGTGCCAGCAGTGAGGGGACTGAGCCCCAGCATTTT. The full variable domain, rest sourced from reference TRBV2 and TRBJ1-5, is EPEVTQTPSHQVTQMGQEVILRCVPISNHLYFYWYRQILGQKVEFLVSFYNNEISEKSEIFDDQFSVERPDGSNFTLKIRSTKLEDSAMYFCASSEGTEPQHFGDGTRLSIL.

This clonotype has more than one count but fewer than ten. V is TRBV7-9 and J is TRBJ1-1, with 7 bases matching TRBD1. This CDR3 is 18 amino acids long. CDR1 and CDR2 (germline): SEHNR, FQNEAQ (reference sequence). The ends lost 5 bases at V and 7 bases at J; junction bases unmatched: 22. The CDR3 DNA follows: TGTGCCAGCAGCCAGCCCCCGGGAAGGGGTAGAGGGGGCTATGAAGCTTTCTTT. Translating it yields CASSQPPGRGRGGYEAFF.

V gene TRBV5-1 combines with J gene TRBJ1-1; TRBD1 matches 8 bases. The junction had 9 bases not matched to a gene; V was cut back by 4 bases and J by 4 bases. The CDR3 loop spans 15 amino acids. Germline V gene lookup returns CDR1 SGHRS and CDR2 YFSETQ. The CDR3 loop reads CASSLQNTGGTEAFF. The CDR3 nucleotides read TGCGCCAGCAGCCTTCAAAATACAGGGGGCACTGAAGCTTTCTTT.

This clonotype was counted at least ten times. The chain recombines TRBV7-8 with TRBJ1-5; a possible D gene is TRBD1 (6 bases). This CDR3 spans 15 amino acids. V dropped 2 bases and J dropped 2 bases, with 10 bases sitting between them. Germline values: CDR1 SGHVS, CDR2 FQNEAQ. The chain's CDR3 is CASSLSGVGNQPQHF. The CDR3, as DNA: TGTGCCAGCAGCTTATCAGGGGTTGGCAATCAGCCCCAGCATTTT.

The table lists this clonotype with a few counts. Compared with germline, one end of the junction differs, possibly owing to a read error. This chain connects TRBV6-1 to TRBJ1-5; D uncertain. The CDR3 contains 12 residues. The V gene's germline CDR1 is MNHNS and CDR2 SASEGT. The CDR3 DNA reads as TGTGCCAGCGGTCCTGGTAATCGGCCCCAGCATTTT. Translated: CASGPGNRPQHF.

This chain uses TRBV20-1 with TRBJ1-1; D gene unclear. Trimming took 8 bases from V and 1 from J, leaving 11 bases between them. CDR3 length: 12 residues. Germline V gene lookup returns CDR1 DFQATT and CDR2 SNEGSKA (reference sequence). The CDR3: CSSGPSNTEAFF. The CDR3 nucleotides are TGCAGTTCCGGACCGTCGAACACTGAAGCTTTCTTT.

This clonotype was seen only a few times. V gene TRBV15 combines with J gene TRBJ1-2; TRBD1 agrees at 9 bases. The CDR3 is 15 amino acids. The junction had 2 bases not matched to a gene; V was cut back by 3 bases and J by 0 bases. CDR1 and CDR2 from the germline V gene are LNHNV and YYDKDF (reference sequence). In nucleotides, the CDR3 is TGTGCCACCAGCAGGGACAGGGGAGCTAACTATGGCTACACCTTC. As protein: CATSRDRGANYGYTF.

The chain recombines TRBV27 with TRBJ2-3, with D unclear. The CDR3 runs 12 residues. The ends were cut back, 5 bases at V and 6 bases at J, with 9 bases in the middle. Germline V gene data show CDR1 as MNHEY and CDR2 as SMNVEV (reference sequence). Written as DNA, the CDR3 is TGTGCCAGCAGTGGCTCCTTGGATACGCAGTATTTT. Amino acids: CASSGSLDTQYF.

In DNA form, the CDR3 reads TGTGCCAGTAGACGGCGGGAGGAAAGATCACCCCTCCACTTT. This codes for CASRRREERSPLHF. This chain connects TRBV19 to TRBJ1-6; D not resolved. The CDR3 runs 14 residues. Trimming removed 6 bases at V and 10 bases at J, with 16 bases between. Germline V gives CDR1 LNHDA, CDR2 SQIVND (reference sequence).

A few counts support this clonotype. This sequence joins TRBV25-1 and TRBJ2-3, with TRBD2 matching over 7 bases. Germline lookup yields CDR1 MGHDK and CDR2 SYGVNS. This CDR3 region has 15 residues. The junction had 3 bases not matched to a gene; V was cut back by 3 bases and J by 0 bases. CDR3 amino acids: CASSELAASTDTQYF. CDR3 DNA sequence: TGTGCCAGCAGTGAGCTAGCGGCTAGCACAGATACGCAGTATTTT.

The chain is built from TRBV7-6 and TRBJ2-1; 9 bases align to TRBD2. The CDR3 is 17 residues long. V lost 3 bases and J lost 4; bases outside the gene matches: 10. Germline values: CDR1 SGHVS, CDR2 FNYEAQ. The CDR3 reads CASSLGGRTSEYNEQFF. CDR3 DNA: TGTGCCAGCAGCTTGGGGGGGAGGACTAGCGAATACAATGAGCAGTTCTTC.